This paragraph reports one T cell receptor beta chain. This record belongs to a study of blood T cell repertoires in COVID-19. At the level of the study: Acute and convalescent COVID-19 samples came from the United States, Italy and Spain. Nucleic acid was either cDNA or gDNA, and it came from T cells, B-cell-depleted T cells, or PBMCs.

V was pared by 3 bases and J by 5 bases, with 6 bases of the junction left unmatched. CDR1 is SGHRS, CDR2 YFSETQ, per germline. This CDR3 has 14 residues. Authors' analysis steps: How many nucleated cells were present was estimated from reference gene primer amplification. Generated by immunoSEQ multiplex PCR, the TCRdb table keeps only in-frame clones and is missing some. V and J calls and clone size are those listed in that table; D and trimming were worked out from the DNA. The data contain under 300,000 clones, 70% to 85% of them singletons. The chain couples TRBV5-1 to TRBJ1-2; TRBD1 matches at 8 bases. The sequenced sample consisted of peripheral blood. The receptor was derived from an elderly woman with acute or convalescent COVID-19. Here the CDR3 DNA reads TGCGCCAGCAGCTCAGGACAGGGAGTATATGGCTACACCTTC. Translating gives CASSSGQGVYGYTF.